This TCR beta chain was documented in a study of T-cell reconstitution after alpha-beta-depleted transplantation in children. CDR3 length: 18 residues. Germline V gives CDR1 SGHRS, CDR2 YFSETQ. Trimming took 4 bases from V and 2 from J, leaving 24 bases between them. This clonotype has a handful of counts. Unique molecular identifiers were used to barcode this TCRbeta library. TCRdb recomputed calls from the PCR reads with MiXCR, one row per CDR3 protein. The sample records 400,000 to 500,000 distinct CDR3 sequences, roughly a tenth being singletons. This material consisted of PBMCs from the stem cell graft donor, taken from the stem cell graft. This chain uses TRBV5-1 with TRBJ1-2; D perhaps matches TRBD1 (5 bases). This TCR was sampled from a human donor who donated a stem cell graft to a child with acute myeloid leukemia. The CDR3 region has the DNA TGCGCCAGCAGCCCGGAGGTGGGGCAGTCGTACGTAAACTATGGCTACACCTTC. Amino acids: CASSPEVGQSYVNYGYTF.